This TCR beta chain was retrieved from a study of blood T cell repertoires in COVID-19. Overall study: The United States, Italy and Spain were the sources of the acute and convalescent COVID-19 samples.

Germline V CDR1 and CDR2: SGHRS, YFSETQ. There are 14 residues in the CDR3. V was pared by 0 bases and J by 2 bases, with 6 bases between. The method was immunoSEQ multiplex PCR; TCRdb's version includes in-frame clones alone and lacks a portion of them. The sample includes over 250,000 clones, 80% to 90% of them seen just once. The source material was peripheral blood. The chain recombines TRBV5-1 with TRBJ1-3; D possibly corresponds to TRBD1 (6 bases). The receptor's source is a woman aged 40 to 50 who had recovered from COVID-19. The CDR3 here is CASSLDRAGNTIYF. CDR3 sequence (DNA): TGCGCCAGCAGCTTGGACAGGGCTGGAAACACCATATATTTT.